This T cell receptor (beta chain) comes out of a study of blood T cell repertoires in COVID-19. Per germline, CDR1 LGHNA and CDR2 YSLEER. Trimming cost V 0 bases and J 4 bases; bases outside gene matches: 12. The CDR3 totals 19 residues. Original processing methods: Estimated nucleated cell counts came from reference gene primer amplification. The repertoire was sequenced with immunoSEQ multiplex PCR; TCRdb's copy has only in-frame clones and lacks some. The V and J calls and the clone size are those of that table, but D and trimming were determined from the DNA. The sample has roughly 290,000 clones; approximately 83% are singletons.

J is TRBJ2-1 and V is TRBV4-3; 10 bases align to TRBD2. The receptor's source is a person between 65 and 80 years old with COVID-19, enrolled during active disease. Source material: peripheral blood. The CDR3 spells CASSQDVAGGSPGYNEQFF. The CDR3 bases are TGCGCCAGCAGCCAAGATGTAGCGGGGGGATCCCCGGGATACAATGAGCAGTTCTTC.